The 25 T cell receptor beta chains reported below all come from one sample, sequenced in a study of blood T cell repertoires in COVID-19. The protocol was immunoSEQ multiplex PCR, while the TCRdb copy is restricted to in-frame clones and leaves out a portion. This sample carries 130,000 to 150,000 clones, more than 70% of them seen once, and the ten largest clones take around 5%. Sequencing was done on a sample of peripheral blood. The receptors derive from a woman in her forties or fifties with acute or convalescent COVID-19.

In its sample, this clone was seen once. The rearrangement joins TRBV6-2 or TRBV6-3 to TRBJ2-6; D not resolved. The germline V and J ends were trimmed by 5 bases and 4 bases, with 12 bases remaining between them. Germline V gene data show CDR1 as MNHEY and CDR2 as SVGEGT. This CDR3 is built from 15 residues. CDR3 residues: CASSILGGGANVLTF. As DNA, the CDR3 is TGTGCCAGCAGTATTCTTGGCGGCGGGGCCAACGTCCTGACTTTC.

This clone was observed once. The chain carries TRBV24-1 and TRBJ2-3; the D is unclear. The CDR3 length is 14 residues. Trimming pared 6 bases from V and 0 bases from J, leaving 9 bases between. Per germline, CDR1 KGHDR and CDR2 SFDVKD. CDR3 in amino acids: CATSSAESTDTQYF. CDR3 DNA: TGTGCCACCAGTTCGGCGGAGAGCACAGATACGCAGTATTTT.

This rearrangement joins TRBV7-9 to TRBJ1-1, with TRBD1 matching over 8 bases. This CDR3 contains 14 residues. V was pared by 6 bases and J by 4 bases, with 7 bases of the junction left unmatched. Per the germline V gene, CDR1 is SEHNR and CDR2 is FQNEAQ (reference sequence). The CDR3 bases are TGTGCCAGCAGACAACAGGGGGGCGTCACTGAAGCTTTCTTT. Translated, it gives CASRQQGGVTEAFF.

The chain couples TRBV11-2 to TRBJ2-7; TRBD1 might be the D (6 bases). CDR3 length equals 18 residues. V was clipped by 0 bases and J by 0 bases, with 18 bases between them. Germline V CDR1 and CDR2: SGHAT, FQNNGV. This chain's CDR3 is CASSLDRSRQAISYEQYF. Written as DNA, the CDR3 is TGTGCCAGCAGCTTAGATAGGTCGCGACAGGCCATCTCCTACGAGCAGTACTTC.

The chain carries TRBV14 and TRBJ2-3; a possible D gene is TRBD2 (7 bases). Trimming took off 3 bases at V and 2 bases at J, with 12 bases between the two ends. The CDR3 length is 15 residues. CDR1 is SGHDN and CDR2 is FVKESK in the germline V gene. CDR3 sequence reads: CASSQVGGPTDTQYF. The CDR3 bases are TGTGCCAGCAGCCAGGTCGGGGGGCCCACAGATACGCAGTATTTT.

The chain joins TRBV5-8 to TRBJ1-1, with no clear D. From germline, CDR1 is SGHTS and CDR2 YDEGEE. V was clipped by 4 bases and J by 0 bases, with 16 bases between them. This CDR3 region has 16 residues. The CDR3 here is CASSLGLHPMNTEAFF. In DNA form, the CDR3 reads TGTGCCAGCAGCCTAGGTCTCCACCCGATGAACACTGAAGCTTTCTTT.

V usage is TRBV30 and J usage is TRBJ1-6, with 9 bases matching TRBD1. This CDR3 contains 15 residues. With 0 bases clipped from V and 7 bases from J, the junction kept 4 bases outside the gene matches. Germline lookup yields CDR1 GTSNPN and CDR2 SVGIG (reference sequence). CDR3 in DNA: TGTGCCTGGAGTGTACCCGGGACAGGGAATTCACCCCTCCACTTT. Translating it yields CAWSVPGTGNSPLHF.

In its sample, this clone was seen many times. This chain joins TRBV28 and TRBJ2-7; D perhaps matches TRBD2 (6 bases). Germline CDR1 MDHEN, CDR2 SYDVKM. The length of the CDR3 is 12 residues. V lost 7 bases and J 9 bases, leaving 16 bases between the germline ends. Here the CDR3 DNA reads TGTGCCAGCACCGCCCCGCGGGGTGCGCAGTACTTC. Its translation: CASTAPRGAQYF.

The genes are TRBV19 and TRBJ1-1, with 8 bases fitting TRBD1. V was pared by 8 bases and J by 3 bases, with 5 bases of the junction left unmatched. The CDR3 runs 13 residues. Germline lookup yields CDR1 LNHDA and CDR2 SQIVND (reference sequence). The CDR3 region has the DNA TGTGCCAGTGGACAGGGTATTGACACTGAAGCTTTCTTT. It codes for CASGQGIDTEAFF.

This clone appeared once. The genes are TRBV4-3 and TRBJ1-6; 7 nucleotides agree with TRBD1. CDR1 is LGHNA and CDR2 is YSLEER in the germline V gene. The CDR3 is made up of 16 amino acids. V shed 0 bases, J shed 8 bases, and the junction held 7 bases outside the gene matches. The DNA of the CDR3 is TGCGCCAGCAGCCAAGAGGGACAGCCTCGTGATTCACCCCTCCACTTT. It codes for CASSQEGQPRDSPLHF.

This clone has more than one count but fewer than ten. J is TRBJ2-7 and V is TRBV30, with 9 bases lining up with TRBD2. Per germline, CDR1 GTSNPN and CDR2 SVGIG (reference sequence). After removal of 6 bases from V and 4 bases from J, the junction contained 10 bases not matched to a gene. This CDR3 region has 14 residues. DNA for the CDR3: TGTGCCTGCTCCGGAGCGGGAGGATCGTACGAGCAGTACTTC. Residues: CACSGAGGSYEQYF.

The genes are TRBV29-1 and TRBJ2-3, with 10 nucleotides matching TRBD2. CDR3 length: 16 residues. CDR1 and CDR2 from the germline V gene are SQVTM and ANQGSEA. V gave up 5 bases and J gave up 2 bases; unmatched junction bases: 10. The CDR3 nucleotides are TGCAGCGTTCCCCACTCTAGCGGGGGATCCACAGATACGCAGTATTTT. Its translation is CSVPHSSGGSTDTQYF.

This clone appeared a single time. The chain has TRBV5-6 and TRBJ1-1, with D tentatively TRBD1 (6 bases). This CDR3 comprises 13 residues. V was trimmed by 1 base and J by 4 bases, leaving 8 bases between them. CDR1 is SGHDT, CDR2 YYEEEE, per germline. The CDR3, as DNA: TGTGCCAGCAGCTTGAAAGGGGGCACTGAAGCTTTCTTT. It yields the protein CASSLKGGTEAFF.

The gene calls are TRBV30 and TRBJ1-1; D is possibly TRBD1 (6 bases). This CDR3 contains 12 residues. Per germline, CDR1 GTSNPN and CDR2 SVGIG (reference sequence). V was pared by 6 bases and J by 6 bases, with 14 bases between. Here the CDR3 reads CACSRGGPEAFF. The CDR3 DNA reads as TGTGCCTGCTCGAGGGGGGGGCCTGAAGCTTTCTTT. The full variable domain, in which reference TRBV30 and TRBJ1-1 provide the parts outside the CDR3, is SQTIHQWPATLVQPVGSPLSLECTVEGTSNPNLYWYRQAAGRGLQLLFYSVGIGQISSEVPQNLSASRPQDRQFILSSKKLLLSDSGFYLCACSRGGPEAFFGQGTRLTVV.

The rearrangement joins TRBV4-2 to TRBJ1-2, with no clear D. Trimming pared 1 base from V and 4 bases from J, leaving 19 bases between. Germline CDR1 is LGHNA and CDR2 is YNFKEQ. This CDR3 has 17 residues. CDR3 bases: TGTGCCAGCAGCCAAGCGTTCGCCCAAATGCTTAGCTATGGCTACACCTTC. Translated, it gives CASSQAFAQMLSYGYTF.

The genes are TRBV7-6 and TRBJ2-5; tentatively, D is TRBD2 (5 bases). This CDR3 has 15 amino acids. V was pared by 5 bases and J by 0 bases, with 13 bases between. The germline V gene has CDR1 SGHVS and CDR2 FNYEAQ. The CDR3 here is CASSPRTDYQETQYF. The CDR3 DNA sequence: TGTGCCAGCAGCCCCAGGACGGACTACCAAGAGACCCAGTACTTC.

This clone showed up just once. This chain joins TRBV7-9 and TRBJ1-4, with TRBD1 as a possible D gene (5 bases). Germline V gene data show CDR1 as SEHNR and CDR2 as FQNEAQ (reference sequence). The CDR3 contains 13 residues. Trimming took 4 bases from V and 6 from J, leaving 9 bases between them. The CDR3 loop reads CASSWTNDEKLFF. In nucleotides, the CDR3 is TGTGCCAGCAGCTGGACAAACGATGAAAAACTGTTTTTT.

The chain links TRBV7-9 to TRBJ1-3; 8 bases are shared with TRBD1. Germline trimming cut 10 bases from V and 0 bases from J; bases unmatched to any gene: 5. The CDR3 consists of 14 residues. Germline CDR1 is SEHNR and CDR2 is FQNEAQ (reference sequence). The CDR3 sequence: CAIRTGLSGNTIYF. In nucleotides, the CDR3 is TGTGCCATCAGGACAGGGCTCTCTGGAAACACCATATATTTT.

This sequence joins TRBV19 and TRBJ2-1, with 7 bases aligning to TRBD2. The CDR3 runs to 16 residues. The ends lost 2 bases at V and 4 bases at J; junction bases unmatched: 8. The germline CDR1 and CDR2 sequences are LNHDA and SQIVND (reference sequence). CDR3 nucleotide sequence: TGTGCCAGTAGTATATTGGCCGGACTAGAATACAATGAGCAGTTCTTC. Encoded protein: CASSILAGLEYNEQFF.

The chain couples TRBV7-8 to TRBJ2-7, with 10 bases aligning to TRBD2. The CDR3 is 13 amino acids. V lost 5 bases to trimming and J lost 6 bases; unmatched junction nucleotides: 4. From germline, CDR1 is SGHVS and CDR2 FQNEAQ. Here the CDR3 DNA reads TGTGCCAGCAGCCTGGGGACTAGCGTCGAGCAGTACTTC. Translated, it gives CASSLGTSVEQYF. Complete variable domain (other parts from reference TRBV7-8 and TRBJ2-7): GAGVSQSPRYKVAKRGQDVALRCDPISGHVSLFWYQQALGQGPEFLTYFQNEAQLDKSGLPSDRFFAERPEGSVSTLKIQRTQQEDSAVYLCASSLGTSVEQYFGPGTRLTVT.

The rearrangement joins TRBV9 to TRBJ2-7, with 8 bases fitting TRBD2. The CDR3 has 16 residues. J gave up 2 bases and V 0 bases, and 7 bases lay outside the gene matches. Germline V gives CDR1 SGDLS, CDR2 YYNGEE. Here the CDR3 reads CASSVEGTGGAYEQYF. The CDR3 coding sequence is TGTGCCAGCAGCGTAGAAGGAACCGGGGGGGCCTACGAGCAGTACTTC.

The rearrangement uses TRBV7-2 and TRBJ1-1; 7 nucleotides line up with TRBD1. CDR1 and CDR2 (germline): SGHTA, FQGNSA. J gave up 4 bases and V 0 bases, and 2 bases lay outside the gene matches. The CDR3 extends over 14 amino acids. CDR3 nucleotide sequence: TGTGCCAGCAGCTTAGCGGGGACAGTCACTGAAGCTTTCTTT. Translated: CASSLAGTVTEAFF.

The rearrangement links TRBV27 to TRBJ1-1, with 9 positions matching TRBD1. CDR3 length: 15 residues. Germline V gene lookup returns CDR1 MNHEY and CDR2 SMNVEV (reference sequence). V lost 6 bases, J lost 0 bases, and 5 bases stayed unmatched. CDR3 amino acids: CASSRGTGMNTEAFF. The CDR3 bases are TGTGCCAGCAGCCGCGGGACAGGGATGAACACTGAAGCTTTCTTT.

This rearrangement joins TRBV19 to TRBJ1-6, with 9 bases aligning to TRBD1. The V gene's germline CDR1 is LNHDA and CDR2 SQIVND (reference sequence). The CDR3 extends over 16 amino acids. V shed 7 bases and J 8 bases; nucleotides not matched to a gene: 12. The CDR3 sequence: CASKRQGELADSPLHF. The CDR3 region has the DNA TGTGCCAGTAAACGACAGGGGGAATTAGCTGATTCACCCCTCCACTTT.

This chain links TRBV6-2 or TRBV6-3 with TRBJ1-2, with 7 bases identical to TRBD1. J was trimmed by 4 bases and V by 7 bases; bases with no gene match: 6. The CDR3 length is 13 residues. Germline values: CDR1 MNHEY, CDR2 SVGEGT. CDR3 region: CASTPGQIYGYTF. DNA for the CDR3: TGTGCCAGCACCCCGGGACAGATCTATGGCTACACCTTC.